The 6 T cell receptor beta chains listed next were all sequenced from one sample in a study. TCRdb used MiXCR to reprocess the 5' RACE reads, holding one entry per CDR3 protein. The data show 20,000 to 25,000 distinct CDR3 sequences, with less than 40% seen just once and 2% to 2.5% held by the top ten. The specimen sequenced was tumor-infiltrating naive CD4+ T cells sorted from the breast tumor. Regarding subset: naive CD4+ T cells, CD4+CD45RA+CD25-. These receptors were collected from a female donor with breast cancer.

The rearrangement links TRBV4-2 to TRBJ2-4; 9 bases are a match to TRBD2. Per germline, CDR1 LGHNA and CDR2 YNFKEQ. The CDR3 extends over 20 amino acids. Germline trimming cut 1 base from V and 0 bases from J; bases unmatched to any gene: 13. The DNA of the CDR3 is TGTGCCAGCAGCCAAGTTGGGTTGGCTAGCGGGACTCTAGCCAAAAACATTCAGTACTTC. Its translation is CASSQVGLASGTLAKNIQYF.

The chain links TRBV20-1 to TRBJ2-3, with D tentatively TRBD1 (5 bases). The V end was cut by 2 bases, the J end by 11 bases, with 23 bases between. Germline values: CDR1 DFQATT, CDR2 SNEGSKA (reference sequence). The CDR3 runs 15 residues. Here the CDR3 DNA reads TGCAGTGCTAGACAAGGCAGGGTGCCCGCCGGCGGGCAGTATTTT. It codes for CSARQGRVPAGGQYF.

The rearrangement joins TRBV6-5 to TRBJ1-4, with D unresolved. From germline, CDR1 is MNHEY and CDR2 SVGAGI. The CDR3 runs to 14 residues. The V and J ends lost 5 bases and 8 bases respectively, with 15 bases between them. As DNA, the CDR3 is TGTGCCAGCAGTCACAGCTCTCGAGGGGAAAAACTGTTTTTT. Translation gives CASSHSSRGEKLFF.

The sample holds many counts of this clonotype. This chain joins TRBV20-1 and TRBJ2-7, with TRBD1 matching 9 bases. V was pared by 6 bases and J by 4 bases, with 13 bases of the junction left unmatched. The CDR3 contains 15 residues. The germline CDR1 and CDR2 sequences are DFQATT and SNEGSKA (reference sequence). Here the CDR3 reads CSARDREGDLYEQYF. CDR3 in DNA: TGCAGTGCGCGGGACAGGGAAGGGGACTTATACGAGCAGTACTTC.

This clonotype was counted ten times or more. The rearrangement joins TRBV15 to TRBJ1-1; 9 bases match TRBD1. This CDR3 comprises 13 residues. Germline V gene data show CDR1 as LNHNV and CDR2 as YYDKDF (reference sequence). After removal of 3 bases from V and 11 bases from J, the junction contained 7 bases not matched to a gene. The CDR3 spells CATSRGQGYAAFF. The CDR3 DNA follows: TGTGCCACCAGCAGGGGACAGGGATACGCCGCTTTCTTT.

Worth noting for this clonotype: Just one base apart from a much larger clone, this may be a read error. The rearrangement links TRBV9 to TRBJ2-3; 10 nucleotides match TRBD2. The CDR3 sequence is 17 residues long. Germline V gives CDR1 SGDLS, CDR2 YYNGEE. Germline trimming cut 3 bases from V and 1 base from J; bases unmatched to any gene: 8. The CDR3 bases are TGTGCCAGCAGCGCCTCAGCTAGCGGGAGTGGCACAGATACGCAGTATTTT. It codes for CASSASASGSGTDTQYF.